These 14 T cell receptor beta chains originate from one sample sequenced in a study of cytomegalovirus exposure and HLA in healthy donors (dated by TCRdb to 2017 to 2019). The library was built by means of the immunoSEQ multiplex PCR assay. TCRdb's version of the immuneACCESS table is confined to in-frame rearrangements and falls short of the full clone set. An unresolved V gene accounts for under half of the shortfall where checked; the remainder is of unknown origin. For this sample the table gives tens of thousands of clones, of which roughly 94% were detected only once. The ten largest clones take up 1.2% to 1.5% of the sample. The sample was PBMCs. These receptors all come from a man between 18 and 35 years old in good health and CMV-seropositive.

This rearrangement joins TRBV7-3 to TRBJ2-2; D not resolved. Germline loops: CDR1 SGHTA, CDR2 FQGTGA. This CDR3 is 13 amino acids long. V was cut by 5 bases and J by 3 bases, with 7 bases left in between. This chain's CDR3 is CASSVRHTGELFF. The CDR3 DNA reads as TGTGCCAGCAGCGTGCGCCACACCGGGGAGCTGTTTTTT.

The chain carries TRBV30 and TRBJ2-6, with 7 bases aligning to TRBD1. The CDR3 loop spans 17 amino acids. V gave up 0 bases and J gave up 2 bases; unmatched junction bases: 7. The germline CDR1 and CDR2 sequences are GTSNPN and SVGIG (reference sequence). CDR3 sequence: CAWSVQQGTTGANVLTF. The CDR3 nucleotides are TGTGCCTGGAGTGTACAACAGGGGACGACTGGGGCCAACGTCCTGACTTTC.

The chain has TRBV12-2 and TRBJ1-2; the table gives TRBD1 as D, unverified against the DNA. TRBV12-2 is a pseudogene. This CDR3 contains 13 residues. The CDR3 here is CASRWDRVNGYTF. In DNA form, the CDR3 reads TGTGCAAGTCGTTGGGACAGGGTAAATGGCTACACCTTC.

The rearrangement uses TRBV6-6 and TRBJ1-1; 11 positions match TRBD1. The CDR3 covers 15 residues. V dropped 6 bases and J dropped 1; count of bases not matched to a gene: 4. CDR1 MNHNY and CDR2 SVGAGI come from the germline V gene (reference sequence). CDR3 sequence: CASSRGQGANTEAFF. The CDR3 DNA is TGTGCCAGCAGCCGCGGACAGGGGGCGAACACTGAAGCTTTCTTT.

The CDR3 DNA is TGCGCCAGCAGCTGGGGGACAGGGGCTAACTATGGCTACACCTTC. It encodes CASSWGTGANYGYTF. The V gene is TRBV5-1, the J gene TRBJ1-2, with 10 bases aligning to TRBD1. The germline gives CDR1 SGHRS, CDR2 YFSETQ. The CDR3 is 15 residues long. V trimming: 3 bases; J trimming: 0 bases; junction bases outside the gene matches: 2.

This sequence joins TRBV5-1 and TRBJ1-2; 9 bases align to TRBD1. The trim removed 4 bases at V and 8 bases at J, leaving 18 bases unmatched. The length of the CDR3 is 17 residues. CDR1 and CDR2 from the germline V gene are SGHRS and YFSETQ. This CDR3 reads CASSRVGTGGVAQGYTF. As DNA, the CDR3 is TGCGCCAGCAGCCGGGTCGGTACAGGGGGCGTTGCTCAGGGCTACACCTTC.

The rearrangement links TRBV4-2 to TRBJ2-5; 10 bases align to TRBD2. V lost 0 bases to trimming and J lost 0 bases; unmatched junction nucleotides: 4. CDR3 length: 17 residues. Looked up from germline, CDR1 is LGHNA and CDR2 is YNFKEQ. The CDR3 protein is CASSQDRTSGHQETQYF. DNA of the CDR3: TGTGCCAGCAGCCAAGATCGGACTAGCGGCCACCAAGAGACCCAGTACTTC.

The chain recombines TRBV5-1 with TRBJ2-3, with TRBD1 matching over 9 bases. The germline V gene encodes CDR1 SGHRS and CDR2 YFSETQ. V was pared by 4 bases and J by 1 base, with 7 bases of the junction left unmatched. This CDR3 comprises 16 residues. The chain's CDR3 is CASSTDRGWGTDTQYF. Written as DNA, the CDR3 is TGCGCCAGCAGCACGGACAGGGGATGGGGCACAGATACGCAGTATTTT. The complete variable domain, with remaining parts taken from reference TRBV5-1 and TRBJ2-3, reads KAGVTQTPRYLIKTRGQQVTLSCSPISGHRSVSWYQQTPGQGLQFLFEYFSETQRNKGNFPGRFSGRQFSNSRSEMNVSTLELGDSALYLCASSTDRGWGTDTQYFGPGTRLTVL.

This chain joins TRBV7-9 and TRBJ2-7, with TRBD1 identical over 8 bases. From germline, CDR1 is SEHNR and CDR2 FQNEAQ (reference sequence). The CDR3 runs 13 residues. V dropped 6 bases and J dropped 5; count of bases not matched to a gene: 6. The DNA for the CDR3 is TGTGCCAGCAGTGGGCAGGGGGCAAACGAGCAGTACTTC. Protein product: CASSGQGANEQYF. The full variable domain, completed using reference TRBV7-9 and TRBJ2-7, is DTGVSQNPRHKITKRGQNVTFRCDPISEHNRLYWYRQTLGQGPEFLTYFQNEAQLEKSRLLSDRFSAERPKGSFSTLEIQRTEQGDSAMYLCASSGQGANEQYFGPGTRLTVT.

The chain links TRBV11-2 to TRBJ2-2; D is possibly TRBD2 (5 bases). The V end lost 1 base, the J end lost 3 bases, and 12 bases lay between the germline ends. Germline V gene lookup returns CDR1 SGHAT and CDR2 FQNNGV. CDR3 length equals 16 residues. The CDR3 nucleotides read TGTGCCAGCAGCTTAGTTGGGCGGAGGTACACCGGGGAGCTGTTTTTT. It translates to CASSLVGRRYTGELFF. The variable domain in full, with the rest retrieved from reference TRBV11-2 and TRBJ2-2, is EAGVAQSPRYKIIEKRQSVAFWCNPISGHATLYWYQQILGQGPKLLIQFQNNGVVDDSQLPKDRFSAERLKGVDSTLKIQPAKLEDSAVYLCASSLVGRRYTGELFFGEGSRLTVL.

The chain has TRBV11-2 and TRBJ2-1; 8 positions agree with TRBD2. Trimming took 5 bases from V and 3 from J; bases not matched to a gene: 6. Germline CDR1 and CDR2: SGHAT and FQNNGV. This CDR3 is 15 amino acids long. The CDR3 DNA sequence: TGTGCCAGCAGCCGATCGGGGGGGGACTACAATGAGCAGTTCTTC. This gives the protein CASSRSGGDYNEQFF. Using reference TRBV11-2 and TRBJ2-1 for the parts outside the CDR3, the full variable domain is EAGVAQSPRYKIIEKRQSVAFWCNPISGHATLYWYQQILGQGPKLLIQFQNNGVVDDSQLPKDRFSAERLKGVDSTLKIQPAKLEDSAVYLCASSRSGGDYNEQFFGPGTRLTVL.

The chain combines TRBV10-3 with TRBJ2-1; 8 nucleotides agree with TRBD2. From germline, CDR1 is ENHRY and CDR2 SYGVKD. Trimming removed 2 bases from V and 8 bases from J; junction bases left unmatched: 8. This CDR3 spans 15 amino acids. In DNA form, the CDR3 reads TGTGCCATCAGTGAGGGTGCGGGAGGTTATGATGAGCAGTTCTTC. This gives the protein CAISEGAGGYDEQFF.

This rearrangement joins TRBV6-5 to TRBJ1-2; no definite D call. The germline gives CDR1 MNHEY, CDR2 SVGAGI. V was cut by 6 bases and J by 4 bases, with 9 bases left in between. This CDR3 is 12 amino acids long. CDR3 region: CASSQVPYGYTF. CDR3 in DNA: TGTGCCAGCAGCCAGGTCCCCTATGGCTACACCTTC.

The V gene is TRBV4-1, the J gene TRBJ2-7; 7 nucleotides line up with TRBD1. Germline assignment: CDR1 MGHRA and CDR2 YSYEKL. This CDR3 has 16 residues. J was trimmed by 0 bases and V by 0 bases; bases with no gene match: 5. This CDR3 reads CASSQEDRDGSYEQYF. CDR3 nucleotide sequence: TGCGCCAGCAGCCAAGAAGACAGGGACGGCTCCTACGAGCAGTACTTC.